This T cell receptor beta chain stems from a study of blood T cell repertoires in COVID-19. About the research overall: The cDNA or gDNA used as material had been derived from T cells, B-cell-depleted T cells, or PBMCs.

Method: immunoSEQ multiplex PCR; TCRdb's copy keeps in-frame clones and lacks some. This table has 320,000 or so clones, 85% appearing once. The source of this sequence is a woman in her twenties or thirties who had been exposed to COVID-19. Sequenced material: PBMCs or T cells enriched from blood (not recorded which).

CDR3 in DNA: TGCGCCAGCGGGGCGGGGGCCTACAATGAGCAGTTCTTC. Its translation: CASGAGAYNEQFF. The chain combines TRBV10-2 with TRBJ2-1; 7 nucleotides line up with TRBD2. The ends lost 8 bases at V and 2 bases at J; junction bases unmatched: 3. The CDR3 covers 13 residues. Germline CDR1 reads WSHSY; CDR2 reads SAAADI.